These T cell receptor beta chains were read from a single sample in a study of T-cell memory formation after mild COVID-19. MiXCR, run by TCRdb on the 5' RACE reads, gives a single entry per CDR3 protein. This sample has over 120,000 distinct CDR3 sequences; about 6% occur once, and the top ten carry 2% to 2.5%. The sequenced sample consisted of PBMCs or a T cell subset sorted from them (not recorded which). All receptors come from an adult woman who had mild COVID-19 (a few samples of this study predate the infection). Cell type and time point are not known. Both conserved end residues are part of each CDR3.

v_call,j_call,cdr3_aa
TRBV30,TRBJ1-4,CAWSDRTGGRGKLFF
TRBV29-1,TRBJ1-1,CSAGGGITFF
TRBV7-9,TRBJ1-2,CASSLAQRVNYGYTF
TRBV6-5,TRBJ1-3,CASSSGGPSSGNTIYF
TRBV4-1,TRBJ1-6,CASSQDNRYNSPLHF
TRBV20-1,TRBJ2-1,CSNIRTSGALTTYNEQFF
TRBV6-6,TRBJ1-1,CASSGDRGVHTEAFF
TRBV20-1,TRBJ2-3,CSARTSADTQYF
TRBV20-1,TRBJ1-1,CSAARGPAGTEAFF
TRBV7-2,TRBJ2-1,CASSFIHEQFF
TRBV15,TRBJ2-2,CATSIPTGGNTGELFF
TRBV20-1,TRBJ1-2,CSASTDGTNYGYTF
TRBV20-1,TRBJ2-1,CSARAGGGSSYNEQFF
TRBV20-1,TRBJ1-1,CSARASTQRTATARRNTEAFF
TRBV6-5,TRBJ2-1,CASSYSGEQFF
TRBV7-9,TRBJ1-1,CASSSSQNRGGPNTEAFF
TRBV5-1,TRBJ2-1,CASSLEYGGGNEQFF
TRBV18,TRBJ1-2,CASSPDRDYGYTF
TRBV7-7,TRBJ2-1,CASSSGRTVEGNEQFF
TRBV12-3/TRBV12-4,TRBJ1-2,CASRGAAHFNYGYTF
TRBV6-5,TRBJ2-7,CASSSPQGNSYEQYF
TRBV20-1,TRBJ2-7,CSADGQEGEQYF
TRBV7-9,TRBJ2-1,CASSPPVLITYNEQFF
TRBV30,TRBJ2-7,CAWSGRGGRRAYEQYF
TRBV18,TRBJ2-1,CASSPFRDLSVTAFF
TRBV20-1,TRBJ2-7,CSANRDRGLVQYF
TRBV7-2,TRBJ1-1,CASSLRGSVLVNTEAFF
TRBV12-3/TRBV12-4,TRBJ2-5,CASSLYQETQYF
TRBV7-2,TRBJ1-5,CASSLGGQSSQPQHF
TRBV11-2,TRBJ2-7,CASSLRNSGRAEQYF
TRBV24-1,TRBJ1-5,CATSGAGRGLSNQPQHF
TRBV13,TRBJ2-7,CASSLQGEMSYEQYF
TRBV20-1,TRBJ1-1,CSASGTGGSAEAFF
TRBV5-6,TRBJ1-4,CASSLTDWEDEKLFF
TRBV24-1,TRBJ1-2,CATSDSRSVVSKGYTF
TRBV7-8,TRBJ2-5,CASSLAGGGKETQYF
TRBV7-9,TRBJ2-3,CASRRDSHTDTQYF
TRBV9,TRBJ2-7,CASSGGSAYEQYF
TRBV29-1,TRBJ2-7,CSVEPGTGGDEQYF
TRBV7-7,TRBJ2-1,CASSLGGGLGEQFF
TRBV19,TRBJ1-1,CATNRWGTEAFF
TRBV28,TRBJ2-7,CASSFPAGLYEQYF